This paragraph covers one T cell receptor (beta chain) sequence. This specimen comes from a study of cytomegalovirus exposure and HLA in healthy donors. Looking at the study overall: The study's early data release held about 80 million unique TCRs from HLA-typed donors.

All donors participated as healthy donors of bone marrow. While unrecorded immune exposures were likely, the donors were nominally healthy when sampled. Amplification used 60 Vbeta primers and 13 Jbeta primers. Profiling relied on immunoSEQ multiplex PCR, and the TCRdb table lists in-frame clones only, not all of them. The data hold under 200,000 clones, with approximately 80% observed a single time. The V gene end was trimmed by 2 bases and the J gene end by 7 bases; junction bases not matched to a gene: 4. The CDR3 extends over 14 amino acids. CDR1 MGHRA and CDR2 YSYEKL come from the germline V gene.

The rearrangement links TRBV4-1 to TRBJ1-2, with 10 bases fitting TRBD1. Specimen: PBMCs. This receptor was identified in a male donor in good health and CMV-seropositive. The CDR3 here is CASSQPGQGSGYTF. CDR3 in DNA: TGCGCCAGCAGCCAACCGGGACAGGGGTCTGGCTACACCTTC.